This T cell receptor beta chain was retrieved from a study of PD-L1 blockade in urothelial cancer. In the study overall: Males with bladder-origin urothelial cancer made up about 85% of the roughly 29 patients.

Synthetic TCR analog templates were added to each PCR reaction. Sequencing used immunoSEQ multiplex PCR; TCRdb keeps in-frame clones, though not all of them. The sample gives 45,000 to 65,000 clones, less than 90% of which show up once; around 16% is in the top ten. The time point: pretreatment peripheral blood. Patients' cancers were locally advanced or metastatic urothelial carcinomas. Patients each gave 1 to 8 samples, pretreatment and on-treatment. The CDR3 length is 14 residues. The ends lost 4 bases at V and 4 bases at J; junction bases unmatched: 3. Looked up from germline, CDR1 is SNHLY and CDR2 is FYNNEI.

The source of this sequence is a man in his sixties or seventies with urothelial cancer. The chain employs TRBV2 and TRBJ2-1, with 8 nucleotides matching TRBD2. Source: PBMCs, taken around atezolizumab (anti-PD-L1) treatment. The CDR3 reads CASSVGTRYNEQFF. The CDR3 bases are TGTGCCAGCAGTGTAGGGACTAGGTACAATGAGCAGTTCTTC.